This T cell receptor (beta chain) appears in the sequencing data of a study of regulatory T cells in long-lasting Graves disease. Sample time point: newly diagnosed GD, antithyroid drugs for less than 3 months. Scientists built the TCR library using RNA that was extracted from PBMCs. V was clipped by 4 bases and J by 4 bases; unmatched bases: 10. CDR1 and CDR2 from the germline V gene are LNHDA and SQIVND (reference sequence). This CDR3 contains 16 residues. This clonotype was picked up a small number of times. Arm-PCR with iRepertoire HTBI primers amplified the CDR3 regions for these TCR beta libraries. TCRdb processed the multiplex PCR reads anew with MiXCR; each CDR3 protein has one entry. The sample consists of 620,000 or so distinct CDR3 sequences, 15% to 20% of them appearing once. The same data also went into a second study, on T cells in Graves' hyperthyroidism and ophthalmopathy.

The source of this sequence is a woman in her 30s with Graves disease. The chain combines TRBV19 with TRBJ2-1; 7 bases map to TRBD1. The sequencing here drew on peripheral blood mononuclear cells (PBMCs), taken at new diagnosis, from a patient treated with antithyroid drugs. CDR3 bases: TGTGCCAGTAGTACCCGACAGGGAAGGGGATACAATGAGCAGTTCTTC. Encoded protein: CASSTRQGRGYNEQFF. The variable domain in full, completed from reference TRBV19 and TRBJ2-1, reads DGGITQSPKYLFRKEGQNVTLSCEQNLNHDAMYWYRQDPGQGLRLIYYSQIVNDFQKGDIAEGYSVSREKKESFPLTVTSAQKNPTAFYLCASSTRQGRGYNEQFFGPGTRLTVL.